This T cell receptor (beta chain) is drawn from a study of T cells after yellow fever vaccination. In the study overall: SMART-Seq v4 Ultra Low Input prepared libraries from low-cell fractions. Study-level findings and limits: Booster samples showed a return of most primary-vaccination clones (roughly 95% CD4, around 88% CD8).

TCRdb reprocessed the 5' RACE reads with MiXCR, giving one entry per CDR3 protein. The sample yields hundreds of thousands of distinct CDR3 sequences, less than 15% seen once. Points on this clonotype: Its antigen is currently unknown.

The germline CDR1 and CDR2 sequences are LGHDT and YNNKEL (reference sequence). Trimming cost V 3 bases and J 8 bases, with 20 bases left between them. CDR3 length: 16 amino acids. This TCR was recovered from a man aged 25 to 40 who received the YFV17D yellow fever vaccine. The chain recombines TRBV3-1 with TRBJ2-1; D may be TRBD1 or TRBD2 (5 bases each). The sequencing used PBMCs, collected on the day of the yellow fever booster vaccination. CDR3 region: CASSQTGTVRSDEQFF. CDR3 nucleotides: TGTGCCAGCAGCCAGACCGGGACCGTCCGGTCCGATGAGCAGTTCTTC.